This TCR beta chain was found in a study of CD8 T cells in Susac syndrome. Trimming shortened V by 4 bases and J by 4 bases, and 10 bases separated the two germline ends. The CDR3 totals 14 residues. Per germline, CDR1 ENHRY and CDR2 SYGVKD. RNA was extracted with the RNeasy kit, and a quantity of about 0.45 to 1 ug was reverse transcribed using random hexamers. TCRdb reanalysed the immunoSEQ multiplex PCR reads using MiXCR and keeps one entry per CDR3 protein. Among roughly 110,000 distinct CDR3 sequences listed, about 90% were seen once. General study points: The study conceded that its TCR sequencing and HLA analysis involved relatively few individuals.

Turning to this clonotype: The antigen remains unidentified.

The material sequenced was CD4+ T cells from PBMCs. The genes are TRBV10-3 and TRBJ2-2, with D possibly called TRBD1 or TRBD2 (5 bases each). The TCR was taken from a human donor in good health. The CDR3 here is CAISGKGPTGELFF. In DNA form, the CDR3 reads TGTGCCATCAGTGGAAAGGGACCCACCGGGGAGCTGTTTTTT.